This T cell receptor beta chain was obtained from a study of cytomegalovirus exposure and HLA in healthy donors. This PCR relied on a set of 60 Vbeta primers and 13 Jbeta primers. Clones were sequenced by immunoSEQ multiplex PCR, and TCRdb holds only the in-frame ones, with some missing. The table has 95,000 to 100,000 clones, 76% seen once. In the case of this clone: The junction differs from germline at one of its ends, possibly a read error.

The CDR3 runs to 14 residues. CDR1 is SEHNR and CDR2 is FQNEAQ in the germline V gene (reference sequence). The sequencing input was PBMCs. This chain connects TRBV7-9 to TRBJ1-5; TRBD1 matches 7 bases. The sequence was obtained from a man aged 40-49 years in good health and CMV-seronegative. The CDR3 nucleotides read TGTTCCAGCAGCTTTACAGGGGGCAATCAGCCCCAGCATTTT. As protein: CSSSFTGGNQPQHF.